Below, 8 T cell receptor beta chains from the same sample are listed, as sequenced in a study of regulatory T cells in long-lasting Graves disease. Building the TCR beta libraries relied on iRepertoire HTBI primers, and CDR3 regions underwent Arm-PCR. TCRdb redid the calling of the multiplex PCR reads with MiXCR, one entry per CDR3 protein. The sample has 650,000 to 850,000 distinct CDR3 sequences, about 30% seen once. The time point is: persistent/refractory GD, antithyroid drugs over 5 years with positive TRAb. Following extraction of RNA from PBMCs, that RNA was used to make the TCR library. Sequencing was performed on peripheral blood mononuclear cells (PBMCs), taken when the disease was refractory, from a patient treated with antithyroid drugs. Receptor source: a female donor with Graves disease.

This chain uses TRBV5-1 with TRBJ2-5; maybe TRBD1 (6 bases). CDR1 is SGHRS and CDR2 is YFSETQ in the germline V gene. CDR3 length: 15 amino acids. V was pared by 6 bases and J by 9 bases, with 24 bases between. CDR3 DNA: TGCGCCAGCAAGGCCCCGGCCATGGGGACACGGGCCCAGTACTTC. Protein: CASKAPAMGTRAQYF. Filled out from reference TRBV5-1 and TRBJ2-5, the complete variable domain reads KAGVTQTPRYLIKTRGQQVTLSCSPISGHRSVSWYQQTPGQGLQFLFEYFSETQRNKGNFPGRFSGRQFSNSRSEMNVSTLELGDSALYLCASKAPAMGTRAQYFGPGTRLLVL.

This clonotype has at least ten counts. The rearrangement links TRBV2 to TRBJ2-7, with D possibly matching TRBD2 (5 bases). V was clipped by 10 bases and J by 7 bases, with 14 bases between them. The germline gives CDR1 SNHLY, CDR2 FYNNEI. The CDR3 is 11 amino acids. DNA of the CDR3: TGTGCCACCTCGGACTGGTGGGAGCAGTACTTC. As protein: CATSDWWEQYF.

This clonotype was seen more than once but under ten times. The gene calls are TRBV30 and TRBJ1-5; D remains unclear. The CDR3 is 13 residues long. The ends were cut back, 3 bases at V and 4 bases at J, with 10 bases in the middle. Germline values: CDR1 GTSNPN, CDR2 SVGIG (reference sequence). The CDR3 protein is CAWSSVPNQPQHF. CDR3 coding DNA: TGTGCCTGGAGCTCAGTGCCAAATCAGCCCCAGCATTTT.

This chain links TRBV6-1 with TRBJ2-2; 9 bases map to TRBD1. The CDR3 extends over 15 amino acids. V gave up 3 bases and J gave up 7 bases; unmatched junction bases: 6. Germline CDR1 and CDR2: MNHNS and SASEGT. The CDR3 DNA follows: TGTGCCAGCAGTGAGGACAGGGGCATTGGCGGGGAGCTGTTTTTT. This gives the protein CASSEDRGIGGELFF.

The rearrangement links TRBV27 to TRBJ2-2; D uncertain. V gave up 3 bases and J gave up 3 bases, with 17 bases separating them. Germline V gene data show CDR1 as MNHEY and CDR2 as SMNVEV (reference sequence). The CDR3 extends over 17 amino acids. For the CDR3, the DNA is TGTGCCAGCAGTTTCAGTTTGACTTCCTGGGACACCGGGGAGCTGTTTTTT. As protein: CASSFSLTSWDTGELFF.

The genes are TRBV20-1 and TRBJ1-1; unclear D gene. V lost 2 bases and J lost 7, with 8 bases in between. The germline V gene has CDR1 DFQATT and CDR2 SNEGSKA (reference sequence). This CDR3 is built from 11 residues. CDR3 sequence (DNA): TGCAGTGCTAGACCCGCCATTGAAGCTTTCTTT. Its translation is CSARPAIEAFF.

This clonotype showed up just a few times. One end of the junction fails to match germline, which may point to a read error. This chain connects TRBV20-1 to TRBJ2-7, with 11 positions matching TRBD1. CDR3 length: 15 amino acids. CDR1 is DFQATT and CDR2 is SNEGSKA in the germline V gene (reference sequence). In DNA form, the CDR3 reads TGCGGTGCTAGAGATAGCAGGGACAGGGGGAGCGAGCAGTACTTC. It is translated as CGARDSRDRGSEQYF.

This clonotype was detected many times. The V gene is TRBV12-3 or TRBV12-4, the J gene TRBJ1-1; D not certain. CDR3 length: 12 amino acids. The V gene lost 2 bases and the J gene lost 6 bases, with 7 bases spanning the gap. Here the CDR3 reads CASSLLASEAFF. The CDR3 bases are TGTGCCAGCAGTTTACTGGCGTCTGAAGCTTTCTTT.